These 26 T cell receptor beta chains originate from one sample sequenced in a study of OX40 agonist ivuxolimab in advanced cancers. Receptor libraries were prepared by the immunoSEQ multiplex PCR assay. The source is immuneACCESS, and TCRdb retained only in-frame sequences with V and J called. Part of the clones is not carried over; for the studies checked, unresolved V genes explain less than half of this, and the remainder is unexplained. Counted in this sample were around 67,000 clones; approximately 79% of them appeared once. The top ten clonotypes cover just under 2.5% of the sample. Sequenced material: CD4+ or CD8+ T cells sorted from blood, taken in a trial of the OX40 agonist ivuxolimab. The receptors here all came from an adult with an advanced solid tumor such as melanoma, head and neck, liver or kidney cancer.

The chain couples TRBV19 to TRBJ1-1, with TRBD1 matching over 11 bases. Germline CDR1 is LNHDA and CDR2 is SQIVND (reference sequence). This CDR3 comprises 16 residues. Trimming took 7 bases from V and 1 from J; bases not matched to a gene: 8. CDR3 nucleotide sequence: TGTGCCAGTACCCCTCGGGACAGGGGGACGAACACTGAAGCTTTCTTT. Amino acids: CASTPRDRGTNTEAFF.

The sample holds one count of this clone. The rearrangement joins TRBV6-1 to TRBJ1-4, with TRBD1 as a possible D gene (5 bases). Germline lookup yields CDR1 MNHNS and CDR2 SASEGT. There are 14 residues in the CDR3. The germline V and J ends were trimmed by 2 bases and 5 bases, with 9 bases remaining between them. For the CDR3, the DNA is TGTGCCAGCAGTGAACAGGGCAGGAATGAAAAACTGTTTTTT. Its translation is CASSEQGRNEKLFF.

The chain couples TRBV4-3 to TRBJ2-1, with 7 bases fitting TRBD1. Germline CDR1 and CDR2: LGHNA and YSLEER. Losses at the gene ends were 1 base for V and 4 bases for J; bases not matched to a gene: 10. The CDR3 runs to 17 residues. The CDR3 region has the DNA TGCGCCAGCAGCCAAGCCCCGACAGGGTTTGATTACAATGAGCAGTTCTTC. Amino acids: CASSQAPTGFDYNEQFF.

The chain employs TRBV2 and TRBJ1-4; 8 bases are a match to TRBD1. V dropped 4 bases and J dropped 0; count of bases not matched to a gene: 13. Germline CDR1 reads SNHLY; CDR2 reads FYNNEI. The CDR3 covers 19 residues. The CDR3: CASSGRTGRGTPTNEKLFF. The DNA of the CDR3 is TGTGCCAGCAGTGGAAGGACAGGGAGGGGGACGCCAACTAATGAAAAACTGTTTTTT.

This clone has just a few counts. The gene calls are TRBV5-1 and TRBJ2-1; D possibly corresponds to TRBD2 (5 bases). This CDR3 has 15 amino acids. Germline V CDR1 and CDR2: SGHRS, YFSETQ. Trimming removed 0 bases from V and 10 bases from J, with 17 bases in between. CDR3 residues: CASSLARSGRGEQFF. The CDR3, as DNA: TGCGCCAGCAGCTTGGCGCGTTCTGGCCGAGGGGAGCAGTTCTTC.

The chain joins TRBV18 to TRBJ2-3; tentatively, D is TRBD2 (5 bases). The CDR3 has 15 residues. V lost 2 bases and J 0 bases, leaving 9 bases between the germline ends. Germline loops: CDR1 KGHSH, CDR2 LQKENI. DNA for the CDR3: TGTGCCAGCTCACCAAGGACTCTCAGCACAGATACGCAGTATTTT. As protein: CASSPRTLSTDTQYF.

The chain carries TRBV11-3 and TRBJ1-2; 7 positions match TRBD1. This CDR3 is built from 16 residues. V was clipped by 2 bases and J by 7 bases; unmatched bases: 13. In germline, CDR1 is SGHNT, CDR2 YENEEA. The CDR3: CASSLSRRGRSGGYTF. The CDR3 nucleotides are TGTGCCAGCAGCTTATCTCGGAGGGGGCGGTCAGGTGGCTACACCTTC.

V and J are TRBV29-1 and TRBJ2-2; the D call may be TRBD1 or TRBD2 (5 bases each). Germline V gives CDR1 SQVTM, CDR2 ANQGSEA. Trimming left V 3 bases short and J 0 bases short, with 20 bases between. This CDR3 is 18 amino acids long. The CDR3 region is CSVEGPTYRIANTGELFF. CDR3 in DNA: TGCAGCGTTGAGGGACCGACTTACAGGATCGCGAACACCGGGGAGCTGTTTTTT.

The CDR3 reads CASGQRLNTGELFF. The CDR3 DNA reads as TGTGCCAGCGGGCAGCGGTTGAACACCGGGGAGCTGTTTTTT. V is TRBV27 and J is TRBJ2-2; D possibly corresponds to TRBD2 (5 bases). The CDR3 contains 14 residues. Germline loops: CDR1 MNHEY, CDR2 SMNVEV (reference sequence). V was clipped by 8 bases and J by 1 base, with 11 bases between them.

The genes are TRBV15 and TRBJ2-3; TRBD2 matches at 9 bases. This CDR3 spans 19 amino acids. Per germline, CDR1 LNHNV and CDR2 YYDKDF (reference sequence). Unmatched junction bases numbered 13, after V lost 0 bases and J lost 3 bases. In DNA form, the CDR3 reads TGTGCCACCAGCAGAGATTGGGTCTTTGAGCGGGAGGTAACAGATACGCAGTATTTT. Amino acid sequence: CATSRDWVFEREVTDTQYF.

The chain carries TRBV5-1 and TRBJ2-3, with 9 bases fitting TRBD2. Germline V gene lookup returns CDR1 SGHRS and CDR2 YFSETQ. The CDR3 totals 16 residues. With V trimmed by 0 bases and J by 3 bases, 5 bases remained unmatched. The DNA of the CDR3 is TGCGCCAGCAGCTTGGTAGCGGGAGAGGGGACAGATACGCAGTATTTT. Translated, it gives CASSLVAGEGTDTQYF.

This chain uses TRBV9 with TRBJ1-2; D is undetermined. Germline V gene sequence: CDR1 SGDLS, CDR2 YYNGEE. V was shortened by 3 bases and J by 3 bases, with 12 bases between the two germline ends. CDR3 length: 14 residues. The CDR3 coding sequence is TGTGCCAGCAGCGCTAATAGGGTATACTATGGCTACACCTTC. The encoded protein is CASSANRVYYGYTF.

The chain links TRBV30 to TRBJ2-3, with 7 nucleotides matching TRBD2. Per germline, CDR1 GTSNPN and CDR2 SVGIG (reference sequence). The CDR3 is 14 residues long. V trimming: 3 bases; J trimming: 4 bases; junction bases outside the gene matches: 7. The CDR3 DNA sequence: TGTGCCTGGAGACGGGGCGGGAGCGCAGATACGCAGTATTTT. The encoded protein is CAWRRGGSADTQYF.

This clone has a single count. This rearrangement joins TRBV5-6 to TRBJ2-7; D might be TRBD1 (5 bases). This CDR3 has 14 residues. V was trimmed by 4 bases and J by 0 bases, leaving 11 bases between them. Per the germline V gene, CDR1 is SGHDT and CDR2 is YYEEEE. The CDR3 DNA sequence: TGTGCCAGCAGCACTACAGGTACCTCCTACGAGCAGTACTTC. It is translated as CASSTTGTSYEQYF.

The V gene is TRBV12-5, the J gene TRBJ1-6, with D possibly being TRBD1 (5 bases). Germline V CDR1 and CDR2: LGHNT, FRNRAP. The CDR3 spans 14 residues. V was shortened by 4 bases and J by 10 bases, with 14 bases between the two germline ends. This CDR3 reads CASGSSGGESPLHF. The CDR3 DNA sequence: TGTGCTAGTGGTTCGTCCGGGGGGGAATCACCCCTCCACTTT.

The chain is built from TRBV5-1 and TRBJ2-5; no clear D gene. The germline V and J ends were trimmed by 2 bases and 1 base, with 6 bases remaining between them. Germline V lookup: CDR1 SGHRS, CDR2 YFSETQ. The CDR3 contains 13 residues. CDR3 protein: CASSLDTQETQYF. The CDR3 DNA reads TGCGCCAGCAGCTTAGACACCCAAGAGACCCAGTACTTC.

This clone was counted once. The chain employs TRBV6-5 and TRBJ2-1, with a weak D call TRBD1 (6 bases). The V end was cut by 0 bases, the J end by 1 base, with 10 bases between. The CDR3 runs 16 residues. Germline V gene sequence: CDR1 MNHEY, CDR2 SVGAGI. For the CDR3, the DNA is TGTGCCAGCAGTTACTCGTGGACAGTTTCCTACAATGAGCAGTTCTTC. It specifies CASSYSWTVSYNEQFF.

J is TRBJ1-3 and V is TRBV19; unclear D gene. The CDR3 sequence is 12 residues long. Germline CDR1 LNHDA, CDR2 SQIVND (reference sequence). V was shortened by 8 bases and J by 6 bases, with 11 bases between the two germline ends. As DNA, the CDR3 is TGTGCCAGTTCCCGAGATAAAAACACCATATATTTT. Translation: CASSRDKNTIYF.

This chain links TRBV10-3 with TRBJ1-5, with no clear D. V lost 6 bases, J lost 7 bases, and 13 bases lay in between. Germline V CDR1 and CDR2: ENHRY, SYGVKD. The CDR3 contains 13 residues. The CDR3 here is CAISSVGGQPQHF. CDR3 sequence (DNA): TGTGCCATCAGCTCAGTGGGAGGCCAGCCCCAGCATTTT.

The chain combines TRBV5-1 with TRBJ2-5; 8 bases align to TRBD2. Germline assignment: CDR1 SGHRS and CDR2 YFSETQ. CDR3 length equals 17 residues. V lost 4 bases and J lost 4; bases outside the gene matches: 15. The CDR3: CASSRIPTSGKGETQYF. The CDR3 coding sequence is TGCGCCAGCAGCCGAATCCCTACTAGCGGTAAGGGAGAGACCCAGTACTTC.

The rearrangement uses TRBV7-9 and TRBJ2-5; 9 nucleotides align to TRBD2. Germline assignment: CDR1 SEHNR and CDR2 FQNEAQ (reference sequence). J was trimmed by 1 base and V by 0 bases; bases with no gene match: 3. The CDR3 covers 16 residues. CDR3 bases: TGTGCCAGCAGCTTAGCTAGCGGGAGACGCCAAGAGACCCAGTACTTC. This encodes CASSLASGRRQETQYF.

This clone was observed once. The J gene is TRBJ2-3, the V gene TRBV29-1; 12 bases agree with TRBD2. The CDR3 runs to 14 residues. Germline V gene data show CDR1 as SQVTM and CDR2 as ANQGSEA. Trimming removed 4 bases from V and 3 bases from J; junction bases left unmatched: 2. The CDR3 nucleotides are TGCAGCGTTGCCGGGACTAGCGGGACAGATACGCAGTATTTT. Encoded protein: CSVAGTSGTDTQYF.

V is TRBV11-2 and J is TRBJ2-7; no definite D call. CDR3 length: 13 residues. CDR1 and CDR2 (germline): SGHAT, FQNNGV. Trimming took 5 bases from V and 3 from J, leaving 11 bases between them. CDR3 region: CASSQNHGYEQYF. As DNA, the CDR3 is TGTGCCAGCAGCCAAAATCATGGCTACGAGCAGTACTTC.

The chain combines TRBV27 with TRBJ2-5, with D unclear. The CDR3 totals 15 residues. CDR1 and CDR2 from the germline V gene are MNHEY and SMNVEV (reference sequence). V was shortened by 5 bases and J by 1 base, with 14 bases between the two germline ends. CDR3 DNA: TGTGCCAGCAGTCCCCCTCGTATGGTCCAAGAGACCCAGTACTTC. Its protein is CASSPPRMVQETQYF.

This chain uses TRBV19 with TRBJ2-4; TRBD1 or TRBD2 may be the D gene (5 bases each). The V gene lost 5 bases and the J gene lost 1 base, with 12 bases spanning the gap. This CDR3 is built from 15 residues. Germline V gene lookup returns CDR1 LNHDA and CDR2 SQIVND (reference sequence). CDR3 sequence reads: CASSFGWGAKNIQYF. The CDR3 DNA sequence: TGTGCCAGTAGTTTTGGGTGGGGGGCCAAAAACATTCAGTACTTC. Variable domain in full (rest from reference TRBV19 and TRBJ2-4): DGGITQSPKYLFRKEGQNVTLSCEQNLNHDAMYWYRQDPGQGLRLIYYSQIVNDFQKGDIAEGYSVSREKKESFPLTVTSAQKNPTAFYLCASSFGWGAKNIQYFGAGTRLSVL.

In this sample, this clone turned up once. The DNA of the CDR3 is TGTGCCAGCAGCTTAGGGGGCCTAGCGGCCTACGAGCAGTACTTC. Encoded protein: CASSLGGLAAYEQYF. The rearrangement joins TRBV7-9 to TRBJ2-7, with 7 nucleotides matching TRBD2. CDR3 length: 15 amino acids. Germline CDR1 and CDR2: SEHNR and FQNEAQ (reference sequence). J gave up 2 bases and V 1 base, and 5 bases lay outside the gene matches.